Listed here are 2 T cell receptor beta chains from one sample, sequenced in a study of neurological immune-mediated disorders. TCRdb re-called the 5' RACE reads with MiXCR, one entry per CDR3 protein. Counted here are about 69,000 distinct CDR3 sequences, roughly 3.9% occurring once; the ten biggest clones make up approximately 1.2%. Sequencing was carried out using PBMCs. The receptor set was obtained from a man younger than 40 with multiple sclerosis.

This clonotype was detected only a few times. V and J are TRBV20-1 and TRBJ2-7; TRBD1 aligns across 7 bases. The V gene's germline CDR1 is DFQATT and CDR2 SNEGSKA (reference sequence). The CDR3 sequence is 15 residues long. Unmatched junction bases numbered 17, after V lost 6 bases and J lost 6 bases. The CDR3: CSAEGRDRQIGEQYF. DNA for the CDR3: TGCAGTGCCGAGGGCCGGGACAGACAAATTGGCGAGCAGTACTTC.

This clonotype came up many times. The chain couples TRBV3-1 to TRBJ1-2; D unresolved. Germline CDR1 is LGHDT and CDR2 is YNNKEL (reference sequence). V was shortened by 1 base and J by 4 bases, with 10 bases between the two germline ends. This CDR3 is built from 14 residues. The CDR3 DNA follows: TGTGCCAGCAGCCAAGGTTGGGAATTCTATGGCTACACCTTC. Amino acids: CASSQGWEFYGYTF. Using reference TRBV3-1 and TRBJ1-2 for the parts outside the CDR3, the full variable domain is DTAVSQTPKYLVTQMGNDKSIKCEQNLGHDTMYWYKQDSKKFLKIMFSYNNKELIINETVPNRFSPKSPDKAHLNLHINSLELGDSAVYFCASSQGWEFYGYTFGSGTRLTVV.